The next 29 T cell receptor beta chains were all read from a single sample in a study of radiotherapy plus CTLA-4 blockade in lung cancer. TCRdb's copy holds only in-frame clones and misses some; the assay was immunoSEQ multiplex PCR. The sample has around 85,000 clones; 70% to 90% are singletons. The input for sequencing was peripheral blood, taken from a patient treated with radiotherapy plus ipilimumab. The receptor set was obtained from a human donor with non-small cell lung cancer who had a partial response to radiotherapy plus ipilimumab.

The genes are TRBV27 and TRBJ2-1, with 8 bases matching TRBD2. The CDR3 totals 15 residues. Germline-derived CDR1 and CDR2 are MNHEY and SMNVEV (reference sequence). With V trimmed by 6 bases and J by 4 bases, 8 bases remained unmatched. The CDR3 DNA sequence: TGTGCCAGCAGAGAGGGACTAGGGGTTTACAATGAGCAGTTCTTC. Translated, it gives CASREGLGVYNEQFF.

This rearrangement joins TRBV28 to TRBJ2-3; TRBD1 matches at 7 bases. The CDR3 is 14 amino acids. Germline CDR1 MDHEN, CDR2 SYDVKM. The V and J ends lost 6 bases and 1 base, in that order; junction bases with no gene match: 4. The CDR3 is CASRSGQGTDTQYF. The CDR3, as DNA: TGTGCCAGCAGATCTGGACAGGGCACAGATACGCAGTATTTT.

This chain links TRBV6-5 with TRBJ1-2; TRBD1 might be the D (6 bases). Germline loops: CDR1 MNHEY, CDR2 SVGAGI. Trimming cost V 5 bases and J 0 bases, with 10 bases left between them. There are 14 residues in the CDR3. The CDR3 region has the DNA TGTGCCAGCAGTCTGGACAGAACTAACTATGGCTACACCTTC. Translating gives CASSLDRTNYGYTF.

The chain joins TRBV19 to TRBJ1-5, with D possibly being TRBD1 (6 bases). Trimming cost V 3 bases and J 2 bases, with 11 bases left between them. CDR1 LNHDA and CDR2 SQIVND come from the germline V gene (reference sequence). There are 15 residues in the CDR3. The CDR3 nucleotides are TGTGCCAGTAGTATTCTGTACAGGGGCAATCAGCCCCAGCATTTT. Its translation is CASSILYRGNQPQHF.

The V and J genes are TRBV6-1 and TRBJ2-1, with TRBD1 matching 9 bases. V lost 8 bases, J lost 4 bases, and 6 bases stayed unmatched. Germline CDR1 is MNHNS and CDR2 is SASEGT. The CDR3 consists of 14 residues. The CDR3 nucleotides read TGTGCCAGCCTGAGGGGACAGGGTTACAATGAGCAGTTCTTC. Residues: CASLRGQGYNEQFF.

V and J are TRBV5-1 and TRBJ2-1; the D gene is possibly TRBD2 (7 bases). V dropped 7 bases and J dropped 9 bases, with 20 bases sitting between them. Looked up from germline, CDR1 is SGHRS and CDR2 is YFSETQ. The CDR3 is 14 residues long. CDR3 loop: CASGGGEGRSEQFF. Here the CDR3 DNA reads TGCGCCAGCGGAGGGGGGGAGGGCCGATCTGAGCAGTTCTTC.

The V and J genes are TRBV6-1 and TRBJ1-5; no definite D call. Trimming pared 5 bases from V and 7 bases from J, leaving 12 bases between. CDR3 length: 13 residues. Germline-derived CDR1 and CDR2 are MNHNS and SASEGT. The CDR3 DNA reads TGTGCCAGCAGTTATTCGGAGAACCAGCCCCAGCATTTT. It is translated as CASSYSENQPQHF.

This sequence joins TRBV27 and TRBJ1-4; 11 bases match TRBD1. With V trimmed by 2 bases and J by 8 bases, 7 bases remained unmatched. Per the germline V gene, CDR1 is MNHEY and CDR2 is SMNVEV (reference sequence). This CDR3 is 16 amino acids long. For the CDR3, the DNA is TGTGCCAGCAGTTTAGCAGGGGGACAGGGGGGGGAAAAACTGTTTTTT. This sequence encodes CASSLAGGQGGEKLFF. The variable domain in full, completed from reference TRBV27 and TRBJ1-4, reads EAQVTQNPRYLITVTGKKLTVTCSQNMNHEYMSWYRQDPGLGLRQIYYSMNVEVTDKGDVPEGYKVSRKEKRNFPLILESPSPNQTSLYFCASSLAGGQGGEKLFFGSGTQLSVL.

This chain uses TRBV6-1 with TRBJ1-2, with 8 bases matching TRBD1. Germline V CDR1 and CDR2: MNHNS, SASEGT. The trim removed 4 bases at V and 2 bases at J, leaving 3 bases unmatched. There are 14 residues in the CDR3. The CDR3 protein is CASSGGTGNYGYTF. The CDR3 DNA reads TGTGCCAGCAGTGGAGGGACAGGAAACTATGGCTACACCTTC.

This chain joins TRBV6-6 and TRBJ2-7; 9 bases fit TRBD1. The J segment lost 0 bases and the V segment lost 5 bases, leaving 5 bases of the junction unmatched. The CDR3 runs to 15 residues. The germline V gene has CDR1 MNHNY and CDR2 SVGAGI (reference sequence). The DNA of the CDR3 is TGTGCCAGCAGTGTCGGACAGGGGAGCTCCTACGAGCAGTACGTC. It yields the protein CASSVGQGSSYEQYV.

There are a few counts of this clone. V is TRBV27 and J is TRBJ2-2; possible D gene TRBD1, 6 bases. The V end lost 8 bases, the J end lost 5 bases, and 15 bases lay between the germline ends. CDR1 is MNHEY, CDR2 SMNVEV, per germline (reference sequence). The CDR3 extends over 14 amino acids. DNA of the CDR3: TGTGCCAGCGGAGCCAACAGGGAGACCGGGGAGCTGTTTTTT. Translated: CASGANRETGELFF.

This clone was counted once. The J gene is TRBJ2-3, the V gene TRBV7-3; weak D call: TRBD2 (6 bases). V was clipped by 0 bases and J by 2 bases, with 12 bases between them. The length of the CDR3 is 16 residues. CDR1 is SGHTA, CDR2 FQGTGA, per germline. CDR3 bases: TGTGCCAGCAGCTTAACTGGGGGGAAGTTCACAGATACGCAGTATTTT. This codes for CASSLTGGKFTDTQYF.

The chain links TRBV28 to TRBJ1-2; D might be TRBD1 (5 bases). In germline, CDR1 is MDHEN, CDR2 SYDVKM. Trimming pared 2 bases from V and 6 bases from J, leaving 22 bases between. This CDR3 region has 17 residues. CDR3 nucleotide sequence: TGTGCCAGCAGTTTAGAGAGGCTCGGGGGTCGAGTCGATGGCTACACCTTC. This codes for CASSLERLGGRVDGYTF.

The rearrangement uses TRBV9 and TRBJ2-1; TRBD1 matches 7 bases. This CDR3 comprises 16 residues. Trimming cost V 4 bases and J 7 bases; bases outside gene matches: 14. Germline V gives CDR1 SGDLS, CDR2 YYNGEE. CDR3 nucleotide sequence: TGTGCCAGCAGCCCACGGGTACAGGGGTCGGGAAATGAGCAGTTCTTC. Protein: CASSPRVQGSGNEQFF.

V usage is TRBV11-2 and J usage is TRBJ1-2, with TRBD1 identical over 11 bases. The germline gives CDR1 SGHAT, CDR2 FQNNGV. The CDR3 is 13 amino acids. Unmatched junction bases numbered 4, after V lost 4 bases and J lost 9 bases. Here the CDR3 reads CASSSGQGASYTF. DNA of the CDR3: TGTGCCAGCAGCTCTGGACAGGGGGCAAGCTACACCTTC.

The chain recombines TRBV29-1 with TRBJ1-3, with D maybe TRBD1 (6 bases). V was shortened by 5 bases and J by 1 base, with 12 bases between the two germline ends. The CDR3 has 14 amino acids. Per germline, CDR1 SQVTM and CDR2 ANQGSEA. The CDR3 sequence: CSVQEQGSGNTIYF. Here the CDR3 DNA reads TGCAGCGTTCAGGAACAGGGATCTGGAAACACCATATATTTT.

This rearrangement joins TRBV28 to TRBJ2-7; 15 bases line up with TRBD2. Trimming at V came to 6 bases and at J to 4 bases, leaving 4 bases not matched to a gene. Germline V lookup: CDR1 MDHEN, CDR2 SYDVKM. The CDR3 is 15 amino acids. This CDR3 reads CASRGLAGGPYEQYF. CDR3 nucleotide sequence: TGTGCCAGCAGAGGACTAGCGGGAGGGCCTTACGAGCAGTACTTC. The full variable domain, rest sourced from reference TRBV28 and TRBJ2-7, is DVKVTQSSRYLVKRTGEKVFLECVQDMDHENMFWYRQDPGLGLRLIYFSYDVKMKEKGDIPEGYSVSREKKERFSLILESASTNQTSMYLCASRGLAGGPYEQYFGPGTRLTVT.

V usage is TRBV19 and J usage is TRBJ2-2, with 7 nucleotides matching TRBD2. The J segment lost 4 bases and the V segment lost 9 bases, leaving 8 bases of the junction unmatched. The CDR3 length is 14 residues. Germline V gives CDR1 LNHDA, CDR2 SQIVND (reference sequence). CDR3 in DNA: TGTGCCAGCCAAAACCCTAGCGGCACCGGGGAGCTGTTTTTT. Residues: CASQNPSGTGELFF.

This rearrangement joins TRBV29-1 to TRBJ2-5; 12 nucleotides line up with TRBD2. V gave up 5 bases and J gave up 3 bases; unmatched junction bases: 4. In germline, CDR1 is SQVTM, CDR2 ANQGSEA. The length of the CDR3 is 14 residues. The CDR3 nucleotides read TGCAGCGTTTCCCGGACTAGCGGGGAAGAGACCCAGTACTTC. Amino acids: CSVSRTSGEETQYF.

CDR3 DNA sequence: TGTGCCAGCAGCTTCGCCACAGGGGTGAACACTGAAGCTTTCTTT. This sequence encodes CASSFATGVNTEAFF. V and J are TRBV13 and TRBJ1-1; 7 bases are a match to TRBD1. Germline V gene lookup returns CDR1 PRHDT and CDR2 FYEKMQ (reference sequence). Germline trimming cut 3 bases from V and 0 bases from J; bases unmatched to any gene: 4. The CDR3 sequence is 15 residues long.

V is TRBV19 and J is TRBJ1-2; 7 bases line up with TRBD1. The CDR3 runs to 14 residues. J gave up 8 bases and V 4 bases, and 10 bases lay outside the gene matches. Germline V gene data show CDR1 as LNHDA and CDR2 as SQIVND (reference sequence). CDR3 protein: CASSTWTGLEGYTF. The CDR3 coding sequence is TGTGCCAGTAGTACCTGGACAGGACTGGAGGGCTACACCTTC.

The chain joins TRBV5-1 to TRBJ2-5; D possibly corresponds to TRBD2 (6 bases). The J call may be in error: the DNA end matches TRBJ2-7 better. This CDR3 spans 14 amino acids. Looked up from germline, CDR1 is SGHRS and CDR2 is YFSETQ. The CDR3 region is CASSLGGTAGEQYF. The CDR3 bases are TGCGCCAGCAGCTTGGGTGGGACTGCAGGCGAGCAGTACTTC.

The V and J genes are TRBV7-9 and TRBJ2-3; 7 positions agree with TRBD1. Looked up from germline, CDR1 is SEHNR and CDR2 is FQNEAQ (reference sequence). The V gene end was trimmed by 0 bases and the J gene end by 7 bases; junction bases not matched to a gene: 10. The CDR3 extends over 16 amino acids. The CDR3 is CASSLAKYEGQNTQYF. The CDR3 coding sequence is TGTGCCAGCAGCTTAGCGAAATATGAGGGACAGAATACGCAGTATTTT. Looking up the rest from reference TRBV7-9 and TRBJ2-3 gives the full variable domain: DTGVSQNPRHKITKRGQNVTFRCDPISEHNRLYWYRQTLGQGPEFLTYFQNEAQLEKSRLLSDRFSAERPKGSFSTLEIQRTEQGDSAMYLCASSLAKYEGQNTQYFGPGTRLTVL.

This clone was detected a few times. The chain combines TRBV2 with TRBJ1-3, with 7 nucleotides matching TRBD1. The CDR3 is 15 residues long. Looked up from germline, CDR1 is SNHLY and CDR2 is FYNNEI. V dropped 6 bases and J dropped 0; count of bases not matched to a gene: 5. This chain's CDR3 is CASSTGQLSGNTIYF. For the CDR3, the DNA is TGTGCCAGCAGCACGGGACAGCTCTCTGGAAACACCATATATTTT. Full variable domain (outside the CDR3, taken from reference TRBV2 and TRBJ1-3): EPEVTQTPSHQVTQMGQEVILRCVPISNHLYFYWYRQILGQKVEFLVSFYNNEISEKSEIFDDQFSVERPDGSNFTLKIRSTKLEDSAMYFCASSTGQLSGNTIYFGEGSWLTVV.

The chain uses TRBV4-1 and TRBJ1-5, with TRBD1 matching 10 bases. This CDR3 has 16 residues. CDR1 and CDR2 from the germline V gene are MGHRA and YSYEKL. V dropped 3 bases and J dropped 8; count of bases not matched to a gene: 10. CDR3 sequence: CASSQIAGTGVKPQHF. CDR3 bases: TGCGCCAGCAGCCAGATAGCCGGGACAGGGGTAAAGCCCCAGCATTTT.

The chain joins TRBV10-1 to TRBJ2-2; D possibly corresponds to TRBD2 (6 bases). Between the trimmed V and J ends, which lost 9 bases and 6 bases, there was a span of 17 bases. The CDR3 runs 14 residues. Germline V CDR1 and CDR2: WNHNN, SYGVQD (reference sequence). CDR3 region: CASSTSWYSGELFF. CDR3 DNA: TGCGCCAGTTCGACTAGTTGGTATTCCGGGGAGCTGTTTTTT.

A few counts support this clone. In DNA form, the CDR3 reads TGTGCCAGCAGTGAGAACAGGGCCGGAAACACCATATATTTT. This sequence encodes CASSENRAGNTIYF. The chain is built from TRBV2 and TRBJ1-3, with a possible D match to TRBD1 (6 bases). This CDR3 is 14 amino acids long. Germline V gives CDR1 SNHLY, CDR2 FYNNEI. V shed 3 bases and J shed 4 bases, with 10 bases lying between them.

The V and J genes are TRBV28 and TRBJ2-2, with TRBD2 as a possible D gene (6 bases). V lost 5 bases to trimming and J lost 4 bases, with 14 bases between them. The CDR3 consists of 15 residues. The germline V gene encodes CDR1 MDHEN and CDR2 SYDVKM. CDR3 nucleotide sequence: TGTGCCAGCAGTCCTGGGACTTTTAGCACCGGGGAGCTGTTTTTT. This encodes CASSPGTFSTGELFF.

The rearrangement joins TRBV28 to TRBJ2-5; D may be TRBD1 (6 bases). V was cut by 5 bases and J by 1 base, with 11 bases left in between. The V gene's germline CDR1 is MDHEN and CDR2 SYDVKM. The CDR3 covers 14 residues. CDR3 DNA: TGTGCCAGCAGTCTAAGACAGGTCCAAGAGACCCAGTACTTC. As protein: CASSLRQVQETQYF.